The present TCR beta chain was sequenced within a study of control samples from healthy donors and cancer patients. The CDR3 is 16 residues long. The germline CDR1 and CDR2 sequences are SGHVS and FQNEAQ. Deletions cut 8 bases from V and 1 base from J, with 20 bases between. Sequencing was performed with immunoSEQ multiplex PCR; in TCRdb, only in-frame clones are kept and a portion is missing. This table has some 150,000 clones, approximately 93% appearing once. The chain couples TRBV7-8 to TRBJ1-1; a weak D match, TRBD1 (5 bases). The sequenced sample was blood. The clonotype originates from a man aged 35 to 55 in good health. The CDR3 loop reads CASGYLVGGGNTEAFF. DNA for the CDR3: TGTGCCAGCGGCTATCTGGTGGGGGGAGGGAACACTGAAGCTTTCTTT.